This T cell receptor (beta chain) was documented in a study of blood T cells in healthy people across ages. Combining a sample-barcoded 5' primer with a J-beta primer mix, a second PCR ran for roughly 7 to 12 cycles. TCRdb fed the 5' RACE reads into MiXCR, producing one record per CDR3 protein. The top ten clones hold roughly 3.1% of a sample with around 780,000 distinct CDR3 sequences, roughly 25% of them seen once. The germline V gene encodes CDR1 SGDLS and CDR2 YYNGEE. The CDR3 sequence is 14 residues long. Each donor had around 11 milliliters of peripheral blood drawn. The data were also submitted as part of a second study, on T cells of mothers and their children. That source reports: Donors comprised a few healthy Caucasian mothers plus their six children. Per 15 ul, 1.5 ug of RNA was used, with all extracted RNA going into cDNA synthesis.

The receptor was isolated from a boy younger than 18 in good health. The chain couples TRBV9 to TRBJ2-5; D unresolved. The DNA end lines up better with TRBJ2-7; the J call may be wrong. The sample taken for sequencing was blood. As DNA, the CDR3 is TGTGCCAGCAGCGTAACGAACGGTCCTAACGAGCAGTACTTC. Protein product: CASSVTNGPNEQYF.